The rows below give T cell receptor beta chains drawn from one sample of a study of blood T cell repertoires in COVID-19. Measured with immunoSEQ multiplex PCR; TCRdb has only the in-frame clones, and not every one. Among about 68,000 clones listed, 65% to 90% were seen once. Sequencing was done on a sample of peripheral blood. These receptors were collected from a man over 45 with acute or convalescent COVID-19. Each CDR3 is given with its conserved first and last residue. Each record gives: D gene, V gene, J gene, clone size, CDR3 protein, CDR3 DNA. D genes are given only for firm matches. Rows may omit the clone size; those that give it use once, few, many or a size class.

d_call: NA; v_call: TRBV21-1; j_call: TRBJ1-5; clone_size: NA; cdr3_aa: CASSKALCQFNQPQHF; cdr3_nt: TGTGCCAGCAGCAAAGCGCTTTGTCAGTTCAATCAGCCCCAGCATTTT
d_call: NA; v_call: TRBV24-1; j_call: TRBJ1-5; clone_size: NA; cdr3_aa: CATSDEAGYQPQHF; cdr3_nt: TGTGCCACCAGTGATGAGGCAGGGTATCAGCCCCAGCATTTT
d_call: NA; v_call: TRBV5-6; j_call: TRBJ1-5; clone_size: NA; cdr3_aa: CASSLMEGGRGPQHF; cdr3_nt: TGTGCCAGCAGCTTGATGGAAGGGGGAAGGGGGCCCCAGCATTTT
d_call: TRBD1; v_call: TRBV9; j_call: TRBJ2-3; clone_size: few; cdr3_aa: CASSVATVRQGALDTQYF; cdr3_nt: TGTGCCAGCAGCGTAGCTACCGTGAGACAGGGAGCCCTCGATACGCAGTATTTT
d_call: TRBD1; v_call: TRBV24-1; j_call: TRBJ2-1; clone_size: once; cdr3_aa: CATGGQGDNEQFF; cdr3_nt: TGTGCCACAGGGGGACAGGGGGACAATGAGCAGTTCTTC
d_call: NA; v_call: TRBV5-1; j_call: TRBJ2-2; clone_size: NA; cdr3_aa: CASRREIGELFF; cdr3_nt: TGCGCCAGCAGAAGGGAGATCGGGGAGCTGTTTTTT
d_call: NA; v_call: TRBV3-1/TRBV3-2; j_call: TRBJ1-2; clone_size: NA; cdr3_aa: CASSQDWRRDYGYTF; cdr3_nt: TGTGCCAGCAGCCAAGATTGGAGGAGGGACTATGGCTACACCTTC
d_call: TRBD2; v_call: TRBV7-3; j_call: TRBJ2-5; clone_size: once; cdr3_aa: CASSLTGTKGETQYF; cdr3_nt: TGTGCCAGCAGCTTGACCGGGACTAAGGGGGAGACCCAGTACTTC
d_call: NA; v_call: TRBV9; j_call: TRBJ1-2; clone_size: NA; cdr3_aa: CASSVVRPVPDGYTF; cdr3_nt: TGTGCCAGCAGCGTAGTGCGGCCAGTCCCCGATGGCTACACCTTC
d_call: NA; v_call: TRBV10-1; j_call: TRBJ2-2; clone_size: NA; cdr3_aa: CASSDLVSPGELFF; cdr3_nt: TGCGCCAGCAGCGACCTAGTATCCCCGGGGGAGCTGTTTTTT
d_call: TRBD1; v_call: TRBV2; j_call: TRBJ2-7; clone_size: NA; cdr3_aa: CASSSTGGHSYEQYF; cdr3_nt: TGTGCCAGCAGTAGTACAGGGGGACATTCCTACGAGCAGTACTTC
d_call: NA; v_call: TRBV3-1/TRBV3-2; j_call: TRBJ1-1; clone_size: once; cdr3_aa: CASSQEAAGVRTEAFF; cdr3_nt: TGTGCCAGCAGCCAAGAGGCGGCAGGGGTGAGGACTGAAGCTTTCTTT
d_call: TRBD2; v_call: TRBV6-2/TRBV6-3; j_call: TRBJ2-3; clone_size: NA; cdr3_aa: CASSYVYGRTSGVTDTQYF; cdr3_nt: TGTGCCAGCAGTTACGTCTACGGACGGACTAGCGGGGTCACAGATACGCAGTATTTT
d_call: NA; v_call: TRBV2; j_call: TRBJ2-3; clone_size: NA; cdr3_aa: CASSEALPGTDTQYF; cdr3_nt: TGTGCCAGCAGTGAAGCGCTTCCGGGAACAGATACGCAGTATTTT
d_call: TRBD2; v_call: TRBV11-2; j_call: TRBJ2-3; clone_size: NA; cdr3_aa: CASSFTPGLATDTQYF; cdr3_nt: TGTGCCAGCAGCTTCACGCCGGGACTAGCAACAGATACGCAGTATTTT
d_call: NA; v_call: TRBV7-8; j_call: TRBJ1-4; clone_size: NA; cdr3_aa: CASSLALSYPIHDEKLFF; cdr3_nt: TGTGCCAGCAGCTTAGCGCTGTCCTATCCCATTCACGATGAAAAACTGTTTTTT